This T cell receptor beta chain was retrieved from a study of OX40 agonist ivuxolimab in advanced cancers. Overall study: Ivuxolimab, an antibody acting as an agonist of OX40 (CD134), was used to treat patients. Of the participants, under 50% had some prior anti-PD-1, anti-PD-L1 or anti-CTLA-4 therapy, which was allowed.

Using immunoSEQ multiplex PCR, the repertoire was profiled, and TCRdb retains in-frame clones only, with some absent. The repertoire consists of some 130,000 clones, with 90% occurring once and the leading ten covering about 1%. The sample here was CD4+ or CD8+ T cells sorted from blood, taken in a trial of the OX40 agonist ivuxolimab. The sequence derives from an adult with an advanced solid tumor such as melanoma, head and neck, liver or kidney cancer.

The CDR3 DNA follows: TGTGCCAGCACCGTTGGGACTGAGCAGTTCTTC. This encodes CASTVGTEQFF. The rearrangement links TRBV2 to TRBJ2-1; perhaps D is TRBD1 or TRBD2 (5 bases each). Looked up from germline, CDR1 is SNHLY and CDR2 is FYNNEI. This CDR3 has 11 amino acids. V was clipped by 7 bases and J by 9 bases, with 10 bases between them.